The TCR beta chain under discussion was sequenced for a study of cytomegalovirus exposure and HLA in healthy donors. Study findings and constraints: A later analysis found TCR association rates differed by HLA locus, highest for DRB1 and lowest for HLA-C. In vitro checks showed that a few CMV-associated chains really do target CMV antigens.

Germline lookup yields CDR1 SQVTM and CDR2 ANQGSEA. Deletions cut 0 bases from V and 4 bases from J, with 12 bases between. The CDR3 runs to 14 residues. Researchers ran the PCR with 60 Vbeta and 13 Jbeta primers. Measured with immunoSEQ multiplex PCR; TCRdb has only the in-frame clones, and not every one. In the table there are around 110,000 clones, around 74% of which are singletons. About this clone: Its antigen is undetermined.

Donors consisted of healthy bone marrow donors. The chain has TRBV29-1 and TRBJ1-1; D call uncertain. Sequenced: PBMCs. The sequence came from a young man in good health and CMV-seropositive. CDR3 protein: CSVEEGTGGTEAFF. CDR3 coding DNA: TGCAGCGTTGAAGAAGGCACGGGAGGCACTGAAGCTTTCTTT.